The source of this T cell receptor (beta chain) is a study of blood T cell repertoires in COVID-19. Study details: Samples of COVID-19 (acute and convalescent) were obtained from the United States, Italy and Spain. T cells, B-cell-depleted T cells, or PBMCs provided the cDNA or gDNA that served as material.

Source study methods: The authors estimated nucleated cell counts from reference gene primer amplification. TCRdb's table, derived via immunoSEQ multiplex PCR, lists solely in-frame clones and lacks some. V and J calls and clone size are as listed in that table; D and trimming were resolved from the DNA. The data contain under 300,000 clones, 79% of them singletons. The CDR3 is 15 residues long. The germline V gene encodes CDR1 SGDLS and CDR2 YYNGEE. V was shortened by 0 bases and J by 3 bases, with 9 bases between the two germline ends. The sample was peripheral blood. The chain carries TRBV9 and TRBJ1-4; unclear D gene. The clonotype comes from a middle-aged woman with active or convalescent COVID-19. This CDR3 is CASSVDDQANEKLFF. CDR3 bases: TGTGCCAGCAGCGTAGACGATCAGGCTAATGAAAAACTGTTTTTT.